A single sample is the source of the 29 T cell receptor beta chains below, sequenced in a study of blood T cells in healthy people across ages. A sample-barcoded 5' primer and a J-beta primer mix were used in a second PCR of roughly 6 to 12 cycles. TCRdb reanalysed the 5' RACE reads using MiXCR and keeps one entry per CDR3 protein. There are 2 million or so distinct CDR3 sequences in the sample; 40% to 55% occur only once, and roughly 2% lies in the top ten. Material for sequencing was blood. The source of these receptors is a woman aged 40 to 55 in good health.

The gene calls are TRBV20-1 and TRBJ2-7; D not certain. The J call may be in error: the DNA end matches TRBJ2-5 better. The CDR3 length is 12 residues. Looked up from germline, CDR1 is DFQATT and CDR2 is SNEGSKA (reference sequence). The CDR3 nucleotides are TGCAGTGCTATATCGGTTCAAGAGACCCAGTACTTC. Translation gives CSAISVQETQYF.

The chain recombines TRBV7-2 with TRBJ2-3; 8 bases agree with TRBD2. Germline loops: CDR1 SGHTA, CDR2 FQGNSA. V lost 2 bases, J lost 4 bases, and 8 bases stayed unmatched. This CDR3 spans 16 amino acids. The CDR3 loop reads CASSLWAGGSPDTQYF. The CDR3 coding sequence is TGTGCCAGCAGCTTATGGGCGGGGGGCTCCCCAGATACGCAGTATTTT.

The gene calls are TRBV12-3 or TRBV12-4 and TRBJ1-5, with D possibly TRBD1 on 6 matching bases. The CDR3 is 14 residues long. Trimming cost V 5 bases and J 2 bases, with 10 bases left between them. The chain's CDR3 is CASSGTFGNQPQHF. The DNA of the CDR3 is TGTGCCAGCAGTGGGACATTCGGCAATCAGCCCCAGCATTTT.

This clonotype was counted a few times. The gene calls are TRBV20-1 and TRBJ2-5; tentatively, D is TRBD1 (6 bases). The V and J ends lost 4 bases and 2 bases respectively, with 8 bases between them. This CDR3 contains 12 residues. Germline CDR1 is DFQATT and CDR2 is SNEGSKA (reference sequence). The CDR3 loop reads CSANGQQETQYF. Here the CDR3 DNA reads TGCAGTGCTAATGGACAGCAAGAGACCCAGTACTTC.

The chain combines TRBV29-1 with TRBJ2-1; TRBD2 matches at 14 bases. CDR3 size: 17 residues. Germline values: CDR1 SQVTM, CDR2 ANQGSEA. Trimming cost V 1 base and J 7 bases; bases outside gene matches: 9. CDR3 DNA sequence: TGCAGCGTTGAAGCCCCCGGGACTAGCGGGGGCGAGAATGAGCAGTTCTTC. Protein sequence: CSVEAPGTSGGENEQFF.

This clonotype was counted only a few times. The chain recombines TRBV4-2 with TRBJ1-2, with D unclear. V dropped 2 bases and J dropped 4 bases, with 14 bases sitting between them. The length of the CDR3 is 15 residues. Per the germline V gene, CDR1 is LGHNA and CDR2 is YNFKEQ. CDR3: CASSQPGQSTYGYTF. The CDR3 DNA follows: TGTGCCAGCAGCCAACCCGGGCAGTCTACCTATGGCTACACCTTC.

This rearrangement joins TRBV27 to TRBJ2-5; 8 bases agree with TRBD2. This CDR3 is 18 amino acids long. Germline CDR1 and CDR2: MNHEY and SMNVEV (reference sequence). The V gene end was trimmed by 3 bases and the J gene end by 0 bases; junction bases not matched to a gene: 12. Here the CDR3 DNA reads TGTGCCAGCAGTTTGCTGGCTGGCGGGGGGAGATACCAAGAGACCCAGTACTTC. Protein product: CASSLLAGGGRYQETQYF.

In this sample, this clonotype turned up once. V and J are TRBV18 and TRBJ2-7, with D perhaps matching TRBD1 (6 bases). V was shortened by 3 bases and J by 0 bases, with 15 bases between the two germline ends. The germline V gene has CDR1 KGHSH and CDR2 LQKENI. The CDR3 is 16 amino acids. The CDR3 here is CASSPTLDRSSYEQYF. In DNA, the CDR3 is TGTGCCAGCTCACCTACTCTAGACAGGAGCTCCTACGAGCAGTACTTC.

The genes are TRBV5-1 and TRBJ2-7, with a tentative D call TRBD1 (5 bases). The CDR3 is 15 residues long. The germline V and J ends were trimmed by 6 bases and 6 bases, with 22 bases remaining between them. Germline CDR1 and CDR2: SGHRS and YFSETQ. CDR3 residues: CASTHGAADEGEQYF. The CDR3 bases are TGCGCCAGCACCCATGGGGCCGCGGACGAAGGCGAGCAGTACTTC.

The chain combines TRBV6-5 with TRBJ2-3; D unresolved. This CDR3 contains 13 residues. V lost 6 bases and J lost 8, with 15 bases in between. Germline assignment: CDR1 MNHEY and CDR2 SVGAGI. CDR3 in amino acids: CASSRVSFGTQYF. The CDR3 DNA sequence: TGTGCCAGCAGCCGCGTTTCTTTTGGTACGCAGTATTTT.

This rearrangement joins TRBV14 to TRBJ2-1; TRBD2 is a possible D gene (6 bases). The V end was cut by 0 bases, the J end by 7 bases, with 22 bases between. The CDR3 covers 18 residues. Per germline, CDR1 SGHDN and CDR2 FVKESK. DNA of the CDR3: TGTGCCAGCAGCCAAGATATTCTAGGAGGGGCCTCAAGGAATGAGCAGTTCTTC. Protein: CASSQDILGGASRNEQFF.

The CDR3 loop reads CASSYSRPGITGTDTQYF. In nucleotides, the CDR3 is TGTGCCAGCAGTTACTCGAGGCCGGGCATCACTGGCACAGATACGCAGTATTTT. The chain is built from TRBV6-5 and TRBJ2-3; no definite D call. Germline V CDR1 and CDR2: MNHEY, SVGAGI. V lost 0 bases and J 1 base, leaving 17 bases between the germline ends. The CDR3 is 18 amino acids.

The chain is built from TRBV20-1 and TRBJ2-1; D might be TRBD1 (5 bases). This CDR3 contains 12 residues. The V end was cut by 5 bases, the J end by 6 bases, with 11 bases between. Germline CDR1 and CDR2: DFQATT and SNEGSKA (reference sequence). The CDR3 loop is CSAAGFGNEQFF. Here the CDR3 DNA reads TGCAGTGCTGCAGGGTTTGGCAATGAGCAGTTCTTC.

This clonotype was picked up one time. The V and J genes are TRBV27 and TRBJ2-6; D might be TRBD1 (6 bases). The germline CDR1 and CDR2 sequences are MNHEY and SMNVEV (reference sequence). This CDR3 comprises 17 residues. Between the trimmed V and J ends, which lost 2 bases and 4 bases, there was a span of 15 bases. The CDR3 nucleotides read TGTGCCAGCAGTTTAGGGGGCGTACTAATAGGGGCCAACGTCCTGACTTTC. This sequence encodes CASSLGGVLIGANVLTF.

This sequence joins TRBV28 and TRBJ2-5, with 11 bases matching TRBD1. Germline values: CDR1 MDHEN, CDR2 SYDVKM. There are 16 residues in the CDR3. J gave up 5 bases and V 4 bases, and 9 bases lay outside the gene matches. CDR3 nucleotides: TGTGCCAGCAGTTCCCCCTGGGGACAGGGGGTGGAGACCCAGTACTTC. Encoded protein: CASSSPWGQGVETQYF.

The J gene is TRBJ1-2, the V gene TRBV10-3, with D uncertain. The CDR3 is made up of 14 amino acids. Trimming pared 2 bases from V and 8 bases from J, leaving 15 bases between. Germline V CDR1 and CDR2: ENHRY, SYGVKD. Here the CDR3 reads CAISEEVGLIGYTF. The DNA for the CDR3 is TGTGCCATCAGTGAGGAGGTAGGGCTAATCGGCTACACCTTC.

The chain carries TRBV5-4 and TRBJ1-2; 7 nucleotides line up with TRBD1. The CDR3 consists of 16 residues. Germline lookup yields CDR1 SGHNT and CDR2 YYREEE (reference sequence). Trimming cost V 4 bases and J 0 bases; bases outside gene matches: 9. The chain's CDR3 is CASSPAGTAANYGYTF. The CDR3 nucleotides read TGTGCCAGCAGCCCTGCTGGGACAGCTGCTAACTATGGCTACACCTTC.

This clonotype appeared a few times. The gene calls are TRBV7-9 and TRBJ2-7; perhaps D is TRBD1 or TRBD2 (5 bases each). The CDR3 extends over 13 amino acids. CDR1 and CDR2 from the germline V gene are SEHNR and FQNEAQ (reference sequence). The V end lost 7 bases, the J end lost 3 bases, and 13 bases lay between the germline ends. The CDR3 region is CASTGTVDYEQYF. CDR3 DNA: TGTGCCAGCACCGGGACGGTTGACTACGAGCAGTACTTC.

The CDR3 here is CASSRYRDRGEDGYTF. The CDR3 DNA reads TGTGCCAGCTCACGGTACCGGGACAGGGGTGAGGATGGCTACACCTTC. The chain carries TRBV18 and TRBJ1-2, with 10 bases lining up with TRBD1. The CDR3 length is 16 residues. V dropped 4 bases and J dropped 6; count of bases not matched to a gene: 11. Looked up from germline, CDR1 is KGHSH and CDR2 is LQKENI.

This clonotype was found a few times. The chain couples TRBV3-1 to TRBJ2-5; 8 bases are a match to TRBD2. V lost 3 bases and J lost 4; bases outside the gene matches: 7. The V gene's germline CDR1 is LGHDT and CDR2 YNNKEL (reference sequence). This CDR3 is 15 amino acids long. The CDR3 loop reads CASSQPTSGRETQYF. CDR3 bases: TGTGCCAGCAGCCAGCCCACTAGCGGTAGAGAGACCCAGTACTTC.

The genes are TRBV6-2 or TRBV6-3 and TRBJ2-7; 9 bases fit TRBD1. V trimming: 6 bases; J trimming: 6 bases; junction bases outside the gene matches: 9. This CDR3 spans 14 amino acids. Germline V gene data show CDR1 as MNHEY and CDR2 as SVGEGT. CDR3 nucleotides: TGTGCCAGCAGGCGGCCGGGACAGGGCTTCGAGCAGTACTTC. This translates into CASRRPGQGFEQYF.

The chain couples TRBV7-2 to TRBJ2-4; 8 positions agree with TRBD1. TRBJ2-7 explains the end of the DNA better; the J call may be wrong. CDR1 SGHTA and CDR2 FQGNSA come from the germline V gene. The CDR3 length is 16 residues. In nucleotides, the CDR3 is TGTGCCAGCAGCTCGAACAGGGGGTCGATGGACCACGAGCAGTACTTC. It translates to CASSSNRGSMDHEQYF.

The V and J genes are TRBV4-2 and TRBJ1-4; the D is unclear. The germline V gene encodes CDR1 LGHNA and CDR2 YNFKEQ. The V gene lost 0 bases and the J gene lost 4 bases, with 12 bases spanning the gap. CDR3 size: 16 residues. CDR3 loop: CASSQEVGLGNEKLFF. DNA for the CDR3: TGTGCCAGCAGCCAAGAAGTAGGTCTGGGTAATGAAAAACTGTTTTTT.

This clonotype was seen more than once but under ten times. This chain connects TRBV5-1 to TRBJ2-1, with 8 bases identical to TRBD1. The V and J ends lost 2 bases and 7 bases, in that order; junction bases with no gene match: 8. CDR1 and CDR2 from the germline V gene are SGHRS and YFSETQ. The CDR3 totals 15 residues. The CDR3 DNA reads as TGCGCCAGCAGCTTCCTGGACAGGGACGGTAATGAGCAGTTCTTC. Protein product: CASSFLDRDGNEQFF.

This chain links TRBV11-2 with TRBJ2-5; D may correspond to TRBD1 or TRBD2 (5 bases each). V lost 5 bases and J 2 bases, leaving 12 bases between the germline ends. CDR1 SGHAT and CDR2 FQNNGV come from the germline V gene. This CDR3 is 14 amino acids long. The CDR3 is CASSPRGAQETQYF. The DNA of the CDR3 is TGTGCCAGCAGCCCCCGAGGGGCTCAAGAGACCCAGTACTTC.

The chain is built from TRBV5-1 and TRBJ2-6; 7 nucleotides agree with TRBD2. Trimming took 3 bases from V and 0 from J; bases not matched to a gene: 12. This CDR3 comprises 19 residues. CDR1 is SGHRS, CDR2 YFSETQ, per germline. The CDR3 loop reads CASSYPTGGHSSGANVLTF. The CDR3 DNA reads as TGCGCCAGCAGCTACCCCACGGGAGGCCATAGCTCTGGGGCCAACGTCCTGACTTTC.

The V and J genes are TRBV7-9 and TRBJ2-4; tentatively, D is TRBD2 (6 bases). V shed 4 bases and J shed 0 bases, with 19 bases lying between them. The germline gives CDR1 SEHNR, CDR2 FQNEAQ (reference sequence). The CDR3 is made up of 18 amino acids. In DNA form, the CDR3 reads TGTGCCAGCAGCTCCCCCATGGGGCGGGGATTAGCCAAAAACATTCAGTACTTC. It yields the protein CASSSPMGRGLAKNIQYF.

This clonotype occurred a few times. The V and J genes are TRBV20-1 and TRBJ2-1; 11 nucleotides agree with TRBD2. Germline loops: CDR1 DFQATT, CDR2 SNEGSKA (reference sequence). The CDR3 is made up of 14 amino acids. V was clipped by 3 bases and J by 6 bases; unmatched bases: 4. DNA for the CDR3: TGCAGTGCTAGCCTCGGGACTAGCGGCAATGAGCAGTTCTTC. Amino acids: CSASLGTSGNEQFF.

This sequence joins TRBV27 and TRBJ2-1; 12 bases are shared with TRBD2. Trimming removed 5 bases from V and 9 bases from J; junction bases left unmatched: 8. The germline gives CDR1 MNHEY, CDR2 SMNVEV (reference sequence). CDR3 length: 15 amino acids. The CDR3 nucleotides read TGTGCCAGCAGTACCCCTAGCGGGGGGGCTGGTGAGCAGTTCTTC. This codes for CASSTPSGGAGEQFF.